The next 23 T cell receptor beta chains were all read from a single sample in a study of vaccination and CD4 T cells after COVID-19. These receptors have no known antigen. Cultured CD4+ T-cell DNA underwent Oncomine TCR Beta short-read sequencing. TCRdb re-derived calls from the PCR reads in MiXCR, one entry per CDR3 protein. The repertoire includes about 12,000 distinct CDR3 sequences, 40% to 60% of them detected once, and roughly 15% sits in the top ten. Stated treatment: roughly 11-day PBMC culture with coronavirus spike peptide pools or control peptides (ViraFEST assay). The sequenced sample was CD4+ T cells from blood, cultured in vitro. The receptors were gathered from a human donor who had recovered from COVID-19.

This clonotype was counted a few times. The chain links TRBV2 to TRBJ2-4; tentatively, D is TRBD2 (6 bases). Germline CDR1 is SNHLY and CDR2 is FYNNEI. This CDR3 has 16 amino acids. V shed 7 bases and J shed 0 bases, with 16 bases lying between them. The CDR3 bases are TGTGCCAGCACTTCCCTGGGGGGTTTAGCCAAAAACATTCAGTACTTC. It encodes CASTSLGGLAKNIQYF. The whole variable domain, filled in from reference TRBV2 and TRBJ2-4, reads EPEVTQTPSHQVTQMGQEVILRCVPISNHLYFYWYRQILGQKVEFLVSFYNNEISEKSEIFDDQFSVERPDGSNFTLKIRSTKLEDSAMYFCASTSLGGLAKNIQYFGAGTRLSVL.

The chain uses TRBV2 and TRBJ2-5; a possible D gene is TRBD2 (6 bases). The length of the CDR3 is 15 residues. The germline V gene encodes CDR1 SNHLY and CDR2 FYNNEI. V was trimmed by 6 bases and J by 6 bases, leaving 20 bases between them. CDR3 sequence: CASSDRTAAGQTQYF. The DNA of the CDR3 is TGTGCCAGCAGCGACCGGACGGCTGCGGGACAGACCCAGTACTTC. The full variable domain, with the rest looked up from reference TRBV2 and TRBJ2-5, is EPEVTQTPSHQVTQMGQEVILRCVPISNHLYFYWYRQILGQKVEFLVSFYNNEISEKSEIFDDQFSVERPDGSNFTLKIRSTKLEDSAMYFCASSDRTAAGQTQYFGPGTRLLVL.

The rearrangement links TRBV2 to TRBJ1-6; D not certain. The V gene lost 6 bases and the J gene lost 6 bases, with 12 bases spanning the gap. Germline assignment: CDR1 SNHLY and CDR2 FYNNEI. This CDR3 is 14 amino acids long. The CDR3 sequence: CASSGRNGNSPLHF. The CDR3 DNA sequence: TGTGCCAGCAGCGGGAGAAACGGTAATTCACCCCTCCACTTT.

V and J are TRBV29-1 and TRBJ2-5; tentative D call: TRBD2 (6 bases). The CDR3 covers 12 residues. V was cut by 7 bases and J by 1 base, with 10 bases left in between. Per the germline V gene, CDR1 is SQVTM and CDR2 is ANQGSEA. This chain's CDR3 is CSGGTSQETQYF. In DNA, the CDR3 is TGCAGCGGCGGGACCTCCCAAGAGACCCAGTACTTC.

This clonotype was counted between two and nine times. The chain couples TRBV2 to TRBJ1-6; TRBD1 might be the D (5 bases). Germline V gene lookup returns CDR1 SNHLY and CDR2 FYNNEI. Trimming stripped 7 bases from V and 7 bases from J, with 11 bases between. This CDR3 is 13 amino acids long. CDR3 DNA: TGTGCCAGCAACGGGGCTGGAAATTCACCCCTCCACTTT. It is translated as CASNGAGNSPLHF.

The sample holds one count of this clonotype. V is TRBV6-1 and J is TRBJ1-3; 7 nucleotides agree with TRBD1. Trimming cost V 7 bases and J 3 bases; bases outside gene matches: 9. The V gene's germline CDR1 is MNHNS and CDR2 SASEGT. The CDR3 spans 15 residues. The CDR3 nucleotides read TGTGCCAGCAAACAGGGGTTCCATTATGGAAACACCATATATTTT. Its translation: CASKQGFHYGNTIYF.

CDR3 nucleotide sequence: TGTGCCAGCAGTTCCCCGCGGGATAATTCACCCCTCCACTTT. Amino acids: CASSSPRDNSPLHF. The chain couples TRBV6-2 or TRBV6-3 to TRBJ1-6; D gene unclear. CDR3 size: 14 residues. Germline CDR1 reads MNHEY; CDR2 reads SVGEGT. Trimming pared 4 bases from V and 5 bases from J, leaving 9 bases between.

This clonotype rates as medium-sized (0.01 to 0.1%). This sequence joins TRBV28 and TRBJ1-2; no clear D. With 10 bases removed from V and 1 base from J, the gap between germline ends came to 7 bases. Germline V gene sequence: CDR1 MDHEN, CDR2 SYDVKM. The CDR3 has 11 residues. The DNA of the CDR3 is TGTGCCACCTACATTAACTATGGCTACACCTTC. This sequence encodes CATYINYGYTF.

The rearrangement uses TRBV6-1 and TRBJ2-3; D could derive from TRBD1 or TRBD2 (7 bases each). Trimming removed 5 bases from V and 4 bases from J, with 19 bases in between. Looked up from germline, CDR1 is MNHNS and CDR2 is SASEGT. This CDR3 comprises 16 residues. CDR3 sequence: CASSQGGQSVADTQYF. The CDR3 DNA sequence: TGTGCCAGCAGTCAGGGGGGGCAATCTGTCGCAGATACGCAGTATTTT.

This chain connects TRBV2 to TRBJ2-1; TRBD2 matches at 8 bases. This CDR3 region has 16 residues. Germline V gives CDR1 SNHLY, CDR2 FYNNEI. V dropped 7 bases and J dropped 2; count of bases not matched to a gene: 10. CDR3 coding DNA: TGTGCCAGCATTCAAGGGGGAGCGGGAGCCTACAATGAGCAGTTCTTC. This gives the protein CASIQGGAGAYNEQFF.

The chain combines TRBV30 with TRBJ2-7; D might be TRBD1 or TRBD2, each matching 6 bases. Trimming left V 5 bases short and J 6 bases short, with 20 bases between. From germline, CDR1 is GTSNPN and CDR2 SVGIG (reference sequence). CDR3 length equals 14 residues. CDR3 DNA: TGTGCCTGGGCCCCCGGGGGCAGTCGGGGCGAGCAGTACTTC. Translation: CAWAPGGSRGEQYF.

V and J are TRBV6-1 and TRBJ2-2, with 8 positions matching TRBD1. V shed 6 bases and J 4 bases; nucleotides not matched to a gene: 4. CDR1 and CDR2 from the germline V gene are MNHNS and SASEGT. The CDR3 runs to 14 residues. CDR3 nucleotide sequence: TGTGCCAGCAGAAGGACAGGGAGCACCGGGGAGCTGTTTTTT. This gives the protein CASRRTGSTGELFF.

This sequence joins TRBV19 and TRBJ1-4, with D perhaps TRBD1 (5 bases). The germline V and J ends were trimmed by 6 bases and 5 bases, with 16 bases remaining between them. Germline CDR1 and CDR2: LNHDA and SQIVND (reference sequence). This CDR3 contains 15 residues. CDR3 coding DNA: TGTGCCAGTAGGCCCCCAGGGATCGGAAATGAAAAACTGTTTTTT. Its protein is CASRPPGIGNEKLFF.

This chain uses TRBV28 with TRBJ2-1; D not certain. With 3 bases removed from V and 0 bases from J, the gap between germline ends came to 9 bases. Germline-derived CDR1 and CDR2 are MDHEN and SYDVKM. This CDR3 region has 15 residues. The CDR3, as DNA: TGTGCCAGCAGTTTGTTCGGGTCCTCCTACAATGAGCAGTTCTTC. Protein product: CASSLFGSSYNEQFF.

The genes are TRBV5-1 and TRBJ1-6; 8 nucleotides match TRBD1. The CDR3 extends over 15 amino acids. The V segment lost 0 bases and the J segment 9 bases; nucleotides outside the gene matches: 5. Germline loops: CDR1 SGHRS, CDR2 YFSETQ. The CDR3 region is CASSLGDRGSSPLHF. The CDR3 DNA reads TGCGCCAGCAGCTTGGGTGACAGGGGATCTTCACCCCTCCACTTT.

This clonotype was seen more than once but under ten times. The V and J genes are TRBV27 and TRBJ1-6; D is possibly TRBD1 (6 bases). Germline values: CDR1 MNHEY, CDR2 SMNVEV (reference sequence). V was trimmed by 6 bases and J by 5 bases, leaving 11 bases between them. The CDR3 totals 14 residues. The CDR3 DNA sequence: TGTGCCAGCAGACGGACAGTCAATAATTCACCCCTCCACTTT. This encodes CASRRTVNNSPLHF.

The chain uses TRBV7-2 and TRBJ2-2; D is uncertain. Germline V CDR1 and CDR2: SGHTA, FQGNSA. This CDR3 has 15 residues. V was cut by 1 base and J by 6 bases, with 12 bases left in between. In nucleotides, the CDR3 is TGTGCCAGCAGCTTAGGATTCGACCCACCCGGGGAGCTGTTTTTT. It translates to CASSLGFDPPGELFF. Full variable domain (missing parts from reference TRBV7-2 and TRBJ2-2): GAGVSQSPSNKVTEKGKDVELRCDPISGHTALYWYRQSLGQGLEFLIYFQGNSAPDKSGLPSDRFSAERTGGSVSTLTIQRTQQEDSAVYLCASSLGFDPPGELFFGEGSRLTVL.

Regarding this clonotype: Because the CDR3's place on the DNA is in doubt, the DNA is left out and the CDR3 is given as listed by TCRdb. The chain links TRBV10-3 to TRBJ1-5; the tabulated D call, TRBD1, remains unverified against the DNA. Germline V gene sequence: CDR1 ENHRY, CDR2 SYGVKD. Counting both end residues, the CDR3 totals 24 amino acids. Here the CDR3 reads CAISETGLSYEQYFGPGSNQPQHF.

The V gene is TRBV24-1, the J gene TRBJ2-3; D remains ambiguous. CDR3 size: 14 residues. In germline, CDR1 is KGHDR, CDR2 SFDVKD. With 1 base removed from V and 0 bases from J, the gap between germline ends came to 4 bases. CDR3 sequence (DNA): TGTGCCACCAGTGATTTCACTAGCACAGATACGCAGTATTTT. Its translation: CATSDFTSTDTQYF.

This clonotype was counted a few times. The chain has TRBV7-2 and TRBJ1-1; D not resolved. The CDR3 consists of 14 residues. CDR1 is SGHTA and CDR2 is FQGNSA in the germline V gene. V lost 2 bases and J 3 bases, leaving 10 bases between the germline ends. Here the CDR3 DNA reads TGTGCCAGCAGCTTACGGGCCGGGTACACTGAAGCTTTCTTT. Translated: CASSLRAGYTEAFF.

V is TRBV10-3 and J is TRBJ2-5; 7 bases line up with TRBD2. This CDR3 contains 13 residues. Trimming took 10 bases from V and 7 from J; bases not matched to a gene: 12. The germline CDR1 and CDR2 sequences are ENHRY and SYGVKD. The CDR3 spells CATREASGPTQYF. DNA of the CDR3: TGTGCCACAAGGGAGGCTAGCGGTCCGACCCAGTACTTC.

The rearrangement joins TRBV20-1 to TRBJ2-1, with D perhaps TRBD1 or TRBD2 (7 bases each). The CDR3 consists of 13 residues. CDR1 is DFQATT, CDR2 SNEGSKA, per germline (reference sequence). V was trimmed by 3 bases and J by 8 bases, leaving 14 bases between them. The CDR3 loop reads CSASAPGGDEQFF. For the CDR3, the DNA is TGCAGTGCTAGTGCCCCAGGGGGGGATGAGCAGTTCTTC.

The chain combines TRBV7-9 with TRBJ1-4; D gene ambiguous. Trimming cost V 3 bases and J 0 bases, with 5 bases left between them. The CDR3 extends over 14 amino acids. CDR1 and CDR2 (germline): SEHNR, FQNEAQ (reference sequence). In DNA form, the CDR3 reads TGTGCCAGCAGCTTCGGTGCAACTAATGAAAAACTGTTTTTT. Protein: CASSFGATNEKLFF.